This T cell receptor (beta chain) was sequenced for a study of blood T cell repertoires in COVID-19. Study-level background: Acute and convalescent COVID-19 specimens originated in the United States, Italy and Spain. T cells, B-cell-depleted T cells, or PBMCs supplied cDNA or gDNA.

This clone turned up a few times. Authors' analysis steps: Researchers report that nucleated cell counts were estimated from reference gene primer amplification. The assay was immunoSEQ multiplex PCR, and TCRdb's table has in-frame clones only and misses some. For V, J and clone size, that table is used; D and trimming come from the DNA. The sample yields about 180,000 clones, more than 70% seen once. Germline V CDR1 and CDR2: SNHLY, FYNNEI. This CDR3 spans 13 amino acids. V lost 7 bases and J lost 2, with 11 bases in between. Source material: peripheral blood. The J gene is TRBJ1-1, the V gene TRBV2, with D maybe TRBD1 (5 bases). The receptor comes from a man aged 35-49 years with active or convalescent COVID-19. The DNA of the CDR3 is TGTGCCAGCACAAGGGGCGAAAACACTGAAGCTTTCTTT. Its protein is CASTRGENTEAFF.